This TCR beta chain stems from a study of T cell responses to AZD1222 COVID-19 vaccine. The study's findings and limits: Repertoires were obtained only post-peak T cell response. Baseline testing showed seropositivity in only six AZD1222 recipients. Following two doses of AZD1222, Spike-specific TCR breadth and depth rose. Donors, mostly white British, included more females; clonal diversity was possibly underestimated.

This table comes from immunoSEQ multiplex PCR, and its TCRdb copy is limited to in-frame clones, with some not included. The sample records about 130,000 clones, about 87% being singletons. Concerning this clone itself: The antigen remains undetermined.

CDR3 length equals 14 residues. The sequencing used peripheral blood, collected on day 0 of AZD1222 vaccination. This TCR was recovered from an adult in good health. V and J are TRBV21-1 and TRBJ1-1. TRBV21-1 is noted as a pseudogene. CDR3 sequence reads: CASSYGTQNTEAFF. CDR3 DNA: TGTGCCAGCAGCTACGGGACTCAGAACACTGAAGCTTTCTTT.